This T cell receptor beta chain was sequenced for a study of T cells in Graves' hyperthyroidism and ophthalmopathy. Extraction of PBMCs used more than 8.5 ml of fresh peripheral blood. In its sample, this clonotype was seen a few times. Amplification yielded TCR beta CDR3 regions, with RNA transcripts as the source. TCR CDR3 regions were first amplified by RT-PCR with HTBI primers. TCRdb passed the multiplex PCR reads through MiXCR, listing each CDR3 protein once. The sample has approximately 400,000 distinct CDR3 sequences; around 14% are singletons. The germline V gene has CDR1 SNHLY and CDR2 FYNNEI. Trimming cost V 6 bases and J 3 bases; bases outside gene matches: 9. CDR3 length: 16 residues.

The V and J genes are TRBV2 and TRBJ1-5; TRBD1 matches at 9 bases. The source is a woman aged 18 to 35 with Graves' hyperthyroidism that later progressed to Graves' ophthalmopathy. The specimen was blood. In DNA form, the CDR3 reads TGTGCCAGCAGCATTTACGGGACAGGGATCAATCAGCCCCAGCATTTT. It is translated as CASSIYGTGINQPQHF.